This T cell receptor (beta chain) emerged from a study of blood T cell repertoires in COVID-19. Across the whole study: There were acute and convalescent COVID-19 samples, and they came from the United States, Italy and Spain.

Profiled with immunoSEQ multiplex PCR; TCRdb holds only in-frame clones, not every one. The sample shows 190,000 or so clones, approximately 87% of them seen only once. Trimming cost V 2 bases and J 6 bases, with 14 bases left between them. This CDR3 is built from 15 residues. Germline V gene lookup returns CDR1 MNHEY and CDR2 SVGAGI. This sequence was found in a woman in her 70s with acute or convalescent COVID-19. Input material: peripheral blood. J is TRBJ2-1 and V is TRBV6-5; D might be TRBD2 (6 bases). The CDR3, as DNA: TGTGCCAGCAGTTACGCGGGGATTCAAGGCAATGAGCAGTTCTTC. It codes for CASSYAGIQGNEQFF.